The clone carrying this TCR beta chain has more than one count but fewer than ten. Its target is not known. Produced via immunoSEQ multiplex PCR; TCRdb's table is partial and in-frame only. The top ten hold around half of the sample, which has 5,200 or so clones, roughly 64% seen once. Germline V CDR1 and CDR2: SGHAT, FQNNGV. The CDR3 runs 12 residues. V shed 5 bases and J shed 2 bases, with 7 bases lying between them. The record originates from a study of OX40 agonist ivuxolimab in advanced cancers. Whole-study findings and limits: The study found among the lowest clonal expansion in partial responders at 0.1-3.0 mg/kg. On average, a greater number of expanded clones characterised CD8+ T cells relative to CD4+.

The rearrangement links TRBV11-2 to TRBJ2-7; no firm D call. The receptor was isolated from an adult with an advanced solid tumor such as melanoma, head and neck, liver or kidney cancer. The sample here was CD4+ or CD8+ T cells sorted from blood, taken in a trial of the OX40 agonist ivuxolimab. The CDR3: CASSHGTYEQYF. As DNA, the CDR3 is TGTGCCAGCAGCCATGGGACCTACGAGCAGTACTTC.